A single sample gave rise to the 23 T cell receptor beta chains below, sequenced in a study of shared clonotypes between healthy human individuals. Method: immunoSEQ multiplex PCR; TCRdb's copy keeps in-frame clones and lacks some. Counted here are hundreds of thousands of clones, around 77% occurring once; the ten biggest clones make up around 12%. Sequencing was carried out using PBMCs. These receptors all come from a woman aged 40 to 55 in good health. Some clones in this sample may be carry-over from other donors' samples.

This clone was picked up one time. The chain combines TRBV2 with TRBJ2-1, with TRBD2 matching 7 bases. V gave up 8 bases and J gave up 2 bases; unmatched junction bases: 0. The CDR3 is 12 amino acids. Germline V gives CDR1 SNHLY, CDR2 FYNNEI. The CDR3 reads CASGGAYNEQFF. CDR3 sequence (DNA): TGTGCCAGCGGGGGGGCCTACAATGAGCAGTTCTTC.

With regard to this clone: This likely traces to a read error, being one base from a far larger clone. The rearrangement links TRBV5-6 to TRBJ2-7; D is possibly TRBD2 (5 bases). The CDR3 has 13 residues. V lost 4 bases, J lost 2 bases, and 10 bases lay in between. Germline V gene data show CDR1 as SGHDT and CDR2 as YYEEEE. The CDR3 sequence is CASSVISAYEQYF. CDR3 DNA: TGTGCCAGCAGCGTGATTAGCGCCTACGAGCAGTACTTC.

V is TRBV4-2 and J is TRBJ2-2; TRBD2 aligns across 10 bases. The CDR3 is 18 amino acids. Germline V gene data show CDR1 as LGHNA and CDR2 as YNFKEQ. V shed 0 bases and J 3 bases; nucleotides not matched to a gene: 7. Here the CDR3 reads CASSQEPSGSGYTGELFF. CDR3 bases: TGTGCCAGCAGCCAAGAGCCTAGCGGGAGTGGGTACACCGGGGAGCTGTTTTTT.

The DNA for the CDR3 is TGCGCCAGCAGCTTGACAGGGAGTTTAAACACCGGGGAGCTGTTTTTT. Protein product: CASSLTGSLNTGELFF. This chain uses TRBV5-1 with TRBJ2-2; D might be TRBD1 (6 bases). V lost 1 base, J lost 2 bases, and 12 bases lay in between. The length of the CDR3 is 16 residues. Germline V CDR1 and CDR2: SGHRS, YFSETQ.

The V gene is TRBV29-1, the J gene TRBJ2-5; TRBD2 matches 9 bases. The J call may be in error: the DNA end matches TRBJ2-7 better. Germline CDR1 is SQVTM and CDR2 is ANQGSEA. The CDR3 loop spans 15 amino acids. CDR3 sequence reads: CSVGPFSGGTYEQYF. The CDR3 bases are TGCAGCGTTGGCCCATTTAGCGGGGGTACCTACGAGCAGTACTTC.

This clone has only one observation. This chain joins TRBV7-9 and TRBJ1-1; D is ambiguous. Trimming left V 1 base short and J 2 bases short, with 5 bases between. The CDR3 length is 13 residues. The germline gives CDR1 SEHNR, CDR2 FQNEAQ (reference sequence). The CDR3 DNA reads as TGTGCCAGCAGCTTAGAACCTAACACTGAAGCTTTCTTT. It encodes CASSLEPNTEAFF.

Regarding this clone: The likely explanation is a read error, given a far larger clone one base away. This chain joins TRBV29-1 and TRBJ2-1; 11 bases align to TRBD2. This CDR3 is 17 amino acids long. The germline gives CDR1 SQVTM, CDR2 ANQGSEA. The CDR3 coding sequence is TGCGGCGTTGAAGGGTTCGCAGGGACTAGCGGCTACAATGAGCAGTTCTTC. It specifies CGVEGFAGTSGYNEQFF.

This chain joins TRBV7-9 and TRBJ1-1; TRBD1 aligns across 8 bases. J was trimmed by 3 bases and V by 4 bases; bases with no gene match: 13. The CDR3 is 17 residues long. CDR1 SEHNR and CDR2 FQNEAQ come from the germline V gene (reference sequence). The CDR3: CASSSRGPTGADTEAFF. The CDR3 bases are TGTGCCAGCAGCTCCCGGGGTCCGACAGGGGCGGACACTGAAGCTTTCTTT.

With respect to this clone: A far larger clone is one nucleotide away, so this likely arose from a read error. The chain uses TRBV6-6 and TRBJ2-5, with D perhaps matching TRBD2 (5 bases). The CDR3 is 11 amino acids. Germline V gene data show CDR1 as MNHNY and CDR2 as SVGAGI (reference sequence). The DNA for the CDR3 is TGTGCCAGCAGTTACTCGGCGGACTTGCACTTC. Translating gives CASSYSADLHF.

As concerns this clone: It differs at one base from a far larger clone, so likely a read error. V usage is TRBV5-1 and J usage is TRBJ2-6; no clear D. Trimming removed 0 bases at V and 2 bases at J, with 15 bases between. CDR1 and CDR2 (germline): SGHRS, YFSETQ. The CDR3 extends over 18 amino acids. The CDR3 reads CASSLGVVDTPGANVLTF. CDR3 sequence (DNA): TGCGCCAGCAGCTTGGGCGTTGTAGATACCCCTGGGGCCAACGTCCTGACTTTC. Looking up the rest from reference TRBV5-1 and TRBJ2-6 gives the full variable domain: KAGVTQTPRYLIKTRGQQVTLSCSPISGHRSVSWYQQTPGQGLQFLFEYFSETQRNKGNFPGRFSGRQFSNSRSEMNVSTLELGDSALYLCASSLGVVDTPGANVLTFGAGSRLTVL.

V is TRBV25-1 and J is TRBJ2-5, with 8 bases fitting TRBD1. The J call is doubtful: the DNA matches TRBJ2-7 better. Germline V gene sequence: CDR1 MGHDK, CDR2 SYGVNS. CDR3 length: 13 amino acids. CDR3 DNA: TGTGCCAGCGCTAGGACAGGGACGGCCGAGCAGTACTTC. Residues: CASARTGTAEQYF.

This chain connects TRBV11-2 to TRBJ2-7, with D possibly TRBD2 on 6 matching bases. Germline V lookup: CDR1 SGHAT, CDR2 FQNNGV. The CDR3 sequence is 14 residues long. With 4 bases removed from V and 3 bases from J, the gap between germline ends came to 13 bases. CDR3 in amino acids: CASSWGSGLYEQYF. For the CDR3, the DNA is TGTGCCAGCAGCTGGGGTTCGGGACTCTACGAGCAGTACTTC.

The V and J genes are TRBV5-6 and TRBJ2-5, with TRBD2 matching 13 bases. With 0 bases clipped from V and 4 bases from J, the junction kept 3 bases outside the gene matches. The CDR3 is 16 residues long. CDR1 is SGHDT and CDR2 is YYEEEE in the germline V gene. The CDR3 DNA sequence: TGTGCCAGCAGCTTGGCTTGGACTAGCGGGAGAGAGACCCAGTACTTC. It specifies CASSLAWTSGRETQYF.

The chain is built from TRBV19 and TRBJ2-3; 7 positions agree with TRBD1. The length of the CDR3 is 15 residues. In germline, CDR1 is LNHDA, CDR2 SQIVND (reference sequence). Losses at the gene ends were 4 bases for V and 0 bases for J; bases not matched to a gene: 4. The CDR3 DNA is TGTGCCAGTAGTAGAAGGGACAGCAGCACAGATACGCAGTATTTT. Encoded protein: CASSRRDSSTDTQYF. The full variable domain, with the rest looked up from reference TRBV19 and TRBJ2-3, is DGGITQSPKYLFRKEGQNVTLSCEQNLNHDAMYWYRQDPGQGLRLIYYSQIVNDFQKGDIAEGYSVSREKKESFPLTVTSAQKNPTAFYLCASSRRDSSTDTQYFGPGTRLTVL.

For this clone: The sample has other DNA sequences that encode this CDR3 too. The J gene is TRBJ1-4, the V gene TRBV9, with D unclear. Germline loops: CDR1 SGDLS, CDR2 YYNGEE. The V end was cut by 4 bases, the J end by 4 bases, with 11 bases between. CDR3 length: 14 residues. The DNA of the CDR3 is TGTGCCAGCAGCCCTGGAGGCCTTAATGAAAAACTGTTTTTT. As protein: CASSPGGLNEKLFF.

The CDR3 here is CATSRELAGASYNEQFF. The CDR3 DNA is TGTGCCACCAGCAGAGAGCTAGCGGGAGCCTCCTACAATGAGCAGTTCTTC. V and J are TRBV15 and TRBJ2-1, with 10 bases lining up with TRBD2. The germline V gene encodes CDR1 LNHNV and CDR2 YYDKDF (reference sequence). CDR3 length: 17 residues. The V gene end was trimmed by 0 bases and the J gene end by 0 bases; junction bases not matched to a gene: 2.

On this clone itself: Different DNA sequences within this sample yield the same CDR3. The chain has TRBV29-1 and TRBJ1-1; tentatively, D is TRBD1 (5 bases). The germline gives CDR1 SQVTM, CDR2 ANQGSEA. The V and J ends lost 2 bases and 1 base respectively, with 8 bases between them. This CDR3 has 13 residues. The CDR3 nucleotides are TGCAGCGTTGAAAGGGGCGGGAACACTGAAGCTTTCTTT. Translation gives CSVERGGNTEAFF. Drawing the rest from reference TRBV29-1 and TRBJ1-1, the complete variable domain is SAVISQKPSRDICQRGTSLTIQCQVDSQVTMMFWYRQQPGQSLTLIATANQGSEATYESGFVIDKFPISRPNLTFSTLTVSNMSPEDSSIYLCSVERGGNTEAFFGQGTRLTVV.

This sequence joins TRBV5-1 and TRBJ2-7, with TRBD2 matching 11 bases. Germline loops: CDR1 SGHRS, CDR2 YFSETQ. Unmatched junction bases numbered 6, after V lost 1 base and J lost 0 bases. The CDR3 totals 17 residues. The CDR3 sequence: CASSLTSGSTSSYEQYF. Here the CDR3 DNA reads TGCGCCAGCAGCTTGACTAGCGGGAGCACTTCCTCCTACGAGCAGTACTTC.

This clone was observed a few times. Given a far larger clone just one base away, this is likely a sequencing read error. The rearrangement links TRBV30 to TRBJ2-7; possibly TRBD1 for D (5 bases). CDR3 length: 14 amino acids. In germline, CDR1 is GTSNPN, CDR2 SVGIG (reference sequence). Trimming took 8 bases from V and 0 from J, leaving 17 bases between them. The CDR3 coding sequence is TGTGCCGCACCCAGGGCAGGGATCTCCTACGAGCAGTACTTC. Encoded protein: CAAPRAGISYEQYF.

The chain links TRBV5-1 to TRBJ2-3; 9 bases are shared with TRBD2. Losses at the gene ends were 4 bases for V and 2 bases for J; bases not matched to a gene: 8. The CDR3 loop spans 16 amino acids. Germline V CDR1 and CDR2: SGHRS, YFSETQ. The chain's CDR3 is CASSQTLAGFTDTQYF. CDR3 nucleotide sequence: TGCGCCAGCAGCCAAACCCTAGCGGGATTCACAGATACGCAGTATTTT.

This chain joins TRBV10-3 and TRBJ1-1; 8 nucleotides line up with TRBD1. CDR1 and CDR2 from the germline V gene are ENHRY and SYGVKD. The CDR3 loop spans 17 amino acids. The trim removed 6 bases at V and 7 bases at J, leaving 19 bases unmatched. This CDR3 is CAISARGGRDRRGEAFF. The CDR3, as DNA: TGTGCCATCAGCGCTAGAGGAGGAAGGGACAGGAGGGGTGAAGCTTTCTTT.

The chain joins TRBV29-1 to TRBJ2-7; D perhaps matches TRBD2 (7 bases). The germline V gene encodes CDR1 SQVTM and CDR2 ANQGSEA. Trimming took 6 bases from V and 6 from J, leaving 18 bases between them. The CDR3 is made up of 13 amino acids. The CDR3 coding sequence is TGCAGCGTGACCCGGGGGGCGAATGCCGAGCAGTACTTC. Translated, it gives CSVTRGANAEQYF.

The chain carries TRBV5-1 and TRBJ1-2, with D maybe TRBD1 (6 bases). The CDR3 has 14 amino acids. Germline-derived CDR1 and CDR2 are SGHRS and YFSETQ. V shed 5 bases and J shed 0 bases, with 11 bases lying between them. CDR3 sequence: CASSPGTTNYGYTF. In DNA, the CDR3 is TGCGCCAGCAGTCCCGGGACAACTAACTATGGCTACACCTTC. The full variable domain, completed using reference TRBV5-1 and TRBJ1-2, is KAGVTQTPRYLIKTRGQQVTLSCSPISGHRSVSWYQQTPGQGLQFLFEYFSETQRNKGNFPGRFSGRQFSNSRSEMNVSTLELGDSALYLCASSPGTTNYGYTFGSGTRLTVV.